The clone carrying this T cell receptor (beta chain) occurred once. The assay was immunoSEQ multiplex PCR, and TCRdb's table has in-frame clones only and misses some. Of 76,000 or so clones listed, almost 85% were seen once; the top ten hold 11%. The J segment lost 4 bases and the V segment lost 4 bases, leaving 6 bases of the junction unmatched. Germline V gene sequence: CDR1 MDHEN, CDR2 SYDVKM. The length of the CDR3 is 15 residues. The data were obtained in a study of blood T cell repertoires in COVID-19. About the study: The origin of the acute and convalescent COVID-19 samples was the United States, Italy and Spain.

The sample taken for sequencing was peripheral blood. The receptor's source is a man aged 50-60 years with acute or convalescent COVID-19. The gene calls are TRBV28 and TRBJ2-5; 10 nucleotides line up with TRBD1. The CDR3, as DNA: TGTGCCAGCAGTTCCCGACAGGGGGCTGGAGAGACCCAGTACTTC. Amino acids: CASSSRQGAGETQYF.